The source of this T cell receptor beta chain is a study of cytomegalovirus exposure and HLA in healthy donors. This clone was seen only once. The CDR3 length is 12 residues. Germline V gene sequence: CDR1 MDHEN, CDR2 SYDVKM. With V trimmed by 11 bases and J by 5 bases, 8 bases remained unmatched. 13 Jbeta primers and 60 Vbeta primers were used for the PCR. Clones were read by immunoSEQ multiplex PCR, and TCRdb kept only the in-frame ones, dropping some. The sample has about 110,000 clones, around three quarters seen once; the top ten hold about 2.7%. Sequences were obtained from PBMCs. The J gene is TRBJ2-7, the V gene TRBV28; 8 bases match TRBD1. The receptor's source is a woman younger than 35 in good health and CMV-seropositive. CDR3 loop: CAGRTGSDEQYF. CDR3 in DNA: TGTGCCGGAAGGACAGGGTCCGACGAGCAGTACTTC.